The rows below give T cell receptor beta chains drawn from one sample of a study of blood T cell repertoires in COVID-19. Generated by immunoSEQ multiplex PCR, the TCRdb table keeps only in-frame clones and is missing some. The sample carries some 90,000 clones, 75% to 90% recorded once. Sequenced material: peripheral blood. The receptors come from a woman over 75 with acute or convalescent COVID-19. Both conserved end residues are part of each CDR3. Fields, in order: J gene, V gene, CDR3 protein.

j_call: TRBJ2-7
v_call: TRBV20-1
cdr3_aa: CSAYRDYEQYF

j_call: TRBJ2-5
v_call: TRBV4-1
cdr3_aa: CASSQPMGAAGAQETQYF

j_call: TRBJ2-3
v_call: TRBV2
cdr3_aa: CASSVIGVDTQYF

j_call: TRBJ1-4
v_call: TRBV19
cdr3_aa: CASSPGREVFF

j_call: TRBJ2-1
v_call: TRBV7-9
cdr3_aa: CASSSKHTRSYNEQFF

j_call: TRBJ2-3
v_call: TRBV19
cdr3_aa: CASSIVYETSGGGSTDTQYF

j_call: TRBJ2-5
v_call: TRBV6-2/TRBV6-3
cdr3_aa: CASSYRGGNKETQYF

j_call: TRBJ1-6
v_call: TRBV6-5
cdr3_aa: CASRKDRALHF

j_call: TRBJ1-1
v_call: TRBV6-5
cdr3_aa: CASSRTGGNTEAFF

j_call: TRBJ1-1
v_call: TRBV3-1/TRBV3-2
cdr3_aa: CASSPQGTYTEAFF

j_call: TRBJ1-1
v_call: TRBV4-2
cdr3_aa: CASSQDGGQSIEAFF

j_call: TRBJ1-4
v_call: TRBV21-1
cdr3_aa: CASRVRTGIEKLFF

j_call: TRBJ2-3
v_call: TRBV5-1
cdr3_aa: CASRGAGRTDTQYF

j_call: TRBJ1-2
v_call: TRBV28
cdr3_aa: CASRPGGQIHGYTF

j_call: TRBJ2-5
v_call: TRBV9
cdr3_aa: CASSVVAGVEETQYF

j_call: TRBJ2-5
v_call: TRBV9
cdr3_aa: CASSVAGGRFGETQYF

j_call: TRBJ1-3
v_call: TRBV9
cdr3_aa: CASSLTPGNTIYF

j_call: TRBJ1-2
v_call: TRBV6-5
cdr3_aa: CASRSPQGLARGYTF

j_call: TRBJ1-6
v_call: TRBV7-9
cdr3_aa: CASSLFGGSSDSPLHF

j_call: TRBJ1-1
v_call: TRBV20-1
cdr3_aa: CSASRGGEAFF

j_call: TRBJ2-1
v_call: TRBV11-2
cdr3_aa: CASSPQSGAYNEQFF

j_call: TRBJ1-1
v_call: TRBV7-2
cdr3_aa: CASSLRLWDRGEAFF

j_call: TRBJ1-6
v_call: TRBV11-1
cdr3_aa: CASSRGRGFYNSPLHF

j_call: TRBJ2-7
v_call: TRBV5-1
cdr3_aa: CASSPVQGSHEQYF

j_call: TRBJ1-3
v_call: TRBV2
cdr3_aa: CASSLRGAGNTIYF

j_call: TRBJ1-5
v_call: TRBV2
cdr3_aa: CASSAGQRNQPQHF

j_call: TRBJ1-4
v_call: TRBV28
cdr3_aa: CASSPYSTNEKLFF

j_call: TRBJ2-5
v_call: TRBV5-6
cdr3_aa: CASSLVSGGRGGTQYF

j_call: TRBJ2-1
v_call: TRBV7-8
cdr3_aa: CASSHLDRRVGSSYNEQFF

j_call: TRBJ2-5
v_call: TRBV11-2
cdr3_aa: CASSLRGGLETQYF

j_call: TRBJ2-7
v_call: TRBV4-1
cdr3_aa: CASSQKRGDRSYYEQYF

j_call: TRBJ1-6
v_call: TRBV27
cdr3_aa: CASREGTDNSPLHF

j_call: TRBJ2-7
v_call: TRBV5-4
cdr3_aa: CASSLQGASYEQYF

j_call: TRBJ1-4
v_call: TRBV28
cdr3_aa: CASSLGGTGNEKLFF

j_call: TRBJ2-1
v_call: TRBV7-7
cdr3_aa: CASSKDIITYNEQFF

j_call: TRBJ2-5
v_call: TRBV5-1
cdr3_aa: CASSLAGSRETQYF

j_call: TRBJ2-1
v_call: TRBV4-1
cdr3_aa: CASSQDWSGGHNEQFF

j_call: TRBJ2-7
v_call: TRBV10-1
cdr3_aa: CASTPGQGAYEQYF